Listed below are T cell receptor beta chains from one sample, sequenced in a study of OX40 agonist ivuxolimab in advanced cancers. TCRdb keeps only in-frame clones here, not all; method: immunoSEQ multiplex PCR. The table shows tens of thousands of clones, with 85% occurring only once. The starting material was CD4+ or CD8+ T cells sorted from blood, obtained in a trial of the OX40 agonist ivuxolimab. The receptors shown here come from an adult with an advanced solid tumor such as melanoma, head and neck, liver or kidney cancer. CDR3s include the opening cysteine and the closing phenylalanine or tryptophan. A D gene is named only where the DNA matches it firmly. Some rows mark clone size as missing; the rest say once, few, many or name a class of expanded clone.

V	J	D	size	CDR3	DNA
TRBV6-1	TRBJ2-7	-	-	CASRGSGNRRLEQYF	TGTGCCAGCAGGGGTTCAGGGAACAGAAGGTTGGAGCAGTACTTC
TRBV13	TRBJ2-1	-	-	CASRLWMSSYNEQFF	TGTGCCAGCAGGCTCTGGATGAGCTCCTACAATGAGCAGTTCTTC
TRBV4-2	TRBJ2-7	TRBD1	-	CASSQPGTGNTYEQYF	TGTGCCAGCAGCCAACCGGGGACAGGTAACACCTACGAGCAGTACTTC
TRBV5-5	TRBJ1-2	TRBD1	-	CASSSGQASRGYTF	TGTGCCAGCAGCTCGGGACAGGCTTCCCGTGGCTACACCTTC
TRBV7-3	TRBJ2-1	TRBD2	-	CAGSSPGLHNNEQFF	TGTGCCGGCAGCTCTCCGGGACTACATAACAATGAGCAGTTCTTC
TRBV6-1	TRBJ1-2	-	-	CASREDGNNYGYTF	TGTGCCAGCAGGGAGGACGGGAATAACTATGGCTACACCTTC
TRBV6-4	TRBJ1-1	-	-	CASSRGWNTEAFF	TGTGCCAGCAGCAGGGGCTGGAACACTGAAGCTTTCTTT
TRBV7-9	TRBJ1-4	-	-	CASSLGDGGLFF	TGTGCCAGCAGCTTGGGGGACGGTGGTTTGTTTTTT
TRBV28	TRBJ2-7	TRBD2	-	CASSLMGLAGGQYEQYF	TGTGCCAGCAGTTTAATGGGACTAGCGGGAGGGCAATACGAGCAGTACTTC
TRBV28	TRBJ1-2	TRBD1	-	CASTPGTVGYTF	TGTGCCAGCACCCCCGGGACAGTCGGCTACACCTTC
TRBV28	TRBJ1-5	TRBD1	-	CASSSSGTGTYNQPQHF	TGTGCCAGCAGTTCCTCAGGGACAGGGACCTACAATCAGCCCCAGCATTTT
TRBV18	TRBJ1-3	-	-	CASSPTGAMDTIYF	TGTGCCAGCTCACCAACCGGAGCCATGGACACCATATATTTT
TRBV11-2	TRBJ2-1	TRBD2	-	CASSLGGLSNEQFF	TGTGCCAGCAGCTTAGGGGGACTAAGCAATGAGCAGTTCTTC
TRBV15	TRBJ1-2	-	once	CATSRDHGQWGYTF	TGTGCCACCAGCAGAGATCATGGACAGTGGGGCTACACCTTC
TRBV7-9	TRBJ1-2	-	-	CASSSPTFLSGYTF	TGTGCCAGCAGCTCCCCGACGTTCCTCTCTGGCTACACCTTC
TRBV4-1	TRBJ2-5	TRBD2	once	CASSQVLAGVGETQYF	TGCGCCAGCAGCCAAGTACTAGCGGGAGTGGGAGAGACCCAGTACTTC
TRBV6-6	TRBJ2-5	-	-	CASSPRGETQYF	TGTGCCAGCAGTCCTCGGGGGGAGACCCAGTACTTC
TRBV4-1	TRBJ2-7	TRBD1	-	CASSYGQGGTYEQYF	TGCGCCAGCAGTTATGGACAGGGGGGAACCTACGAGCAGTACTTC
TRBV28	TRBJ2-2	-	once	CASRSGTGIGELFF	TGTGCCAGCAGGTCCGGGACGGGGATCGGGGAGCTGTTTTTT
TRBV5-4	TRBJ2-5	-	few	CASSSRRLVPGIETQYF	TGTGCCAGCAGCTCCAGGAGACTAGTCCCGGGGATCGAGACCCAGTACTTC
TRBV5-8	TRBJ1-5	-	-	CASSLSNRGRGPQHF	TGTGCCAGCAGCTTGTCAAACCGGGGGCGAGGGCCCCAGCATTTT
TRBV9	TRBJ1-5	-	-	CASSVGGGINQPQHF	TGTGCCAGCAGCGTCGGGGGGGGGATCAATCAGCCCCAGCATTTT
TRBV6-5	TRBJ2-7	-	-	CASSARGHLGYEQYF	TGTGCCAGCAGCGCTCGGGGACACCTGGGCTACGAGCAGTACTTC
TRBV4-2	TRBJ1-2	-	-	CASSQDVRARNYGYTF	TGTGCCAGCAGCCAAGATGTGCGGGCCCGCAACTATGGCTACACCTTC
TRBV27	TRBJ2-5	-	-	CASSLYGTLPLQTQYF	TGTGCCAGCAGTTTGTACGGGACTCTCCCGCTCCAGACCCAGTACTTC
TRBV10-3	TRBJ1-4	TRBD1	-	CAISEDREGEKLFF	TGTGCCATCAGTGAGGACAGGGAGGGTGAAAAACTGTTTTTT